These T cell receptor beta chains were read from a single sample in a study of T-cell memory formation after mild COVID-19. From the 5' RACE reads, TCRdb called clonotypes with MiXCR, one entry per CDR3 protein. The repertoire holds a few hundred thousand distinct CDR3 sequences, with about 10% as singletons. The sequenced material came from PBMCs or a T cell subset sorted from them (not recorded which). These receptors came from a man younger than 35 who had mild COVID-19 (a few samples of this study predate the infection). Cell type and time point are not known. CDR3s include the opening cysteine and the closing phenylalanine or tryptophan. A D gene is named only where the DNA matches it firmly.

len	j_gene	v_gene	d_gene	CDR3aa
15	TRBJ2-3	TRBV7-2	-	CASSLIEGLTDTQYF
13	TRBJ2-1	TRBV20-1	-	CSASSLLGDEQFF
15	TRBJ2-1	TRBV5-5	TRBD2	CASTPGASGYNEQFF
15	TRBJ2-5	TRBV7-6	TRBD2	CASSRGGTLQETQYF
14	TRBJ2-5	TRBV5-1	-	CASSSSSGLETQYF
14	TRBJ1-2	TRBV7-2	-	CASSLSRGNYGYTF
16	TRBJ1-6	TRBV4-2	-	CASSLSGGPYNSPLHF
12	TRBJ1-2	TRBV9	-	CASRTGDYGYTF
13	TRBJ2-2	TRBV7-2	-	CASSLIITGELFF
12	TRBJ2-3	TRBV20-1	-	CSARDQGGPQYF
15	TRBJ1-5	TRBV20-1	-	CSASFVSHYGQPQHF
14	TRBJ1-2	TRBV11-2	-	CASSLGTAHYGYTF
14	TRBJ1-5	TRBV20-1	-	CSALGPSGSQPQHF
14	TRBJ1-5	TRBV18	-	CASSRATGNQPQHF
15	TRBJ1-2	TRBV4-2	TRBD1	CASSPRTGSGYGYTF
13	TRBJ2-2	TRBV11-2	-	CASSLQFTGELFF
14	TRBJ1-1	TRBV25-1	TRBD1	CASRLTGSGSEAFF
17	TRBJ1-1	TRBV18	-	CASSPLVGLPGGTEAFF
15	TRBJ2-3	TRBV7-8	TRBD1	CASSSRDSLTDTQYF
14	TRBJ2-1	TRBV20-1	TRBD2	CSAEGTSGGSEQFF
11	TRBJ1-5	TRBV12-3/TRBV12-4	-	CASSLKGPQHF
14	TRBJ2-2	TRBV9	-	CASSVVWYTGELFF
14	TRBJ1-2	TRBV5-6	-	CASSLIQANYGYTF
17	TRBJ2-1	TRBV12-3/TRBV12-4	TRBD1	CASSFPRDRGSYNEQFF
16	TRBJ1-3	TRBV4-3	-	CASSQERGPAGNTIYF
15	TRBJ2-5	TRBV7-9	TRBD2	CASSWGGVPTETQYF
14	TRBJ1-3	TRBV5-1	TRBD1	CASSQRDSGNTIYF
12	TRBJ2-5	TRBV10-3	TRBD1	CAIRGTGETQYF
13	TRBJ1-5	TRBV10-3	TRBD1	CAIRGTENQPQHF
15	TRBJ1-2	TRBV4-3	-	CASSPDSFYGYGYTF
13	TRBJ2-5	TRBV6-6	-	CASTRTDRETQYF
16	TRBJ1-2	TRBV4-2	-	CASSQDWGRESYGYTF
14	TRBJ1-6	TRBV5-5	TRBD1	CASSFPGGNSPLHF
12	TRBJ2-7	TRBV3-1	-	CASSSIGGEQYF
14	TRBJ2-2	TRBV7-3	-	CASSFTANTGELFF
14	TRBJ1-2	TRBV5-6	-	CASSLRLTLSSYTF
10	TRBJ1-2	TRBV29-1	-	CSVDRDGYTF
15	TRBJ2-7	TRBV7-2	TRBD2	CASSLGVGGAYEQYF
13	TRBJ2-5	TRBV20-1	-	CSAREVYDGTQYF
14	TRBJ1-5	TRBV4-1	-	CASSHLGSNQPQHF
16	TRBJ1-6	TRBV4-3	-	CASSQDNEAVASPLHF
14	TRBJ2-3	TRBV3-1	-	CASSNTPGLDTQYF
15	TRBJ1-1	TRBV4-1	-	CASSQDGRGFPEAFF
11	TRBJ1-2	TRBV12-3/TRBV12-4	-	CASSFFYGYTF
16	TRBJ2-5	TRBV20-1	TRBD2	CSATPPSGGAMETQYF